This T cell receptor beta chain was captured by sequencing in a study of T cells in Graves' hyperthyroidism and ophthalmopathy. Study context: Staff took peripheral blood when the initial diagnosis was made, before any treatment began.

Per germline, CDR1 SGDLS and CDR2 YYNGEE. The CDR3 is 14 residues long. V shed 2 bases, J shed 6 bases, and the junction held 2 bases outside the gene matches. Authors of the study amplified TCR beta CDR3 regions from RNA transcripts. The study used the HTBI primer set for a first-round RT-PCR of the TCR CDR3. From the multiplex PCR reads, TCRdb called clonotypes with MiXCR, one entry per CDR3 protein. This table has approximately 590,000 distinct CDR3 sequences, approximately 14% appearing once. With respect to this clonotype: Its target is unknown.

The study's findings and limits: Most thyroid clonotypes expanded above 0.001 were also detected in blood.

Sequenced sample: blood. This receptor was taken from a young woman with Graves' hyperthyroidism. V usage is TRBV9 and J usage is TRBJ2-1; 10 bases map to TRBD1. The CDR3 loop reads CASSVTGGFNEQFF. DNA for the CDR3: TGTGCCAGCAGCGTGACAGGGGGCTTCAATGAGCAGTTCTTC.